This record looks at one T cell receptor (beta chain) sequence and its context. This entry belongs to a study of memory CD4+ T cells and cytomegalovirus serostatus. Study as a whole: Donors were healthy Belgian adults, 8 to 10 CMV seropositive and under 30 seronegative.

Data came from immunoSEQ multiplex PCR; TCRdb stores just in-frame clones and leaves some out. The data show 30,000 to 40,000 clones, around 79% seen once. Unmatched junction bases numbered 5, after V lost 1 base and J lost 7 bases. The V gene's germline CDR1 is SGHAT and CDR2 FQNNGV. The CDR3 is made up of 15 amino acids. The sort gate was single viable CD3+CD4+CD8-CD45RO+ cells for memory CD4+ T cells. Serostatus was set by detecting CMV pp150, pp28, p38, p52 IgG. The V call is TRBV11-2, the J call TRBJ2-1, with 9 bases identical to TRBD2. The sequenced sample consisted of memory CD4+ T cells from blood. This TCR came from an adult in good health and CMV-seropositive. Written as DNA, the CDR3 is TGTGCCAGCAGCTTAGCTAGCGGGACTATAAATGAGCAGTTCTTC. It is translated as CASSLASGTINEQFF.